This record covers a single T cell receptor (beta chain). The target antigen is unknown. The unsorted libraries were made from 2 million PBMCs kept at -80 C. The V end was cut by 5 bases, the J end by 1 base, with 20 bases between. CDR1 WSHSY and CDR2 SAAADI come from the germline V gene. The CDR3 extends over 17 amino acids. This specimen belongs to a study of neurological immune-mediated disorders. MiXCR was run by TCRdb on the 5' RACE reads, yielding one entry per CDR3 protein. The sample carries tens of thousands of distinct CDR3 sequences, around 4.6% recorded once. Study-level results: Because no CDR3 amino acid sequences were shared across subjects by expanded clones, private repertoires were suggested in all groups.

The material sequenced was PBMCs. The sequence came from a young woman with multiple sclerosis. The rearrangement links TRBV10-2 to TRBJ1-2; tentative D call: TRBD1 (5 bases). The CDR3 region is CASSLARTRDLNYGYTF. The CDR3, as DNA: TGCGCCAGCAGTCTGGCCAGAACTCGGGACCTTAACTATGGCTACACCTTC.